These 12 T cell receptor beta chains came from one sample sequenced in a study of blood T cell repertoires in COVID-19 (dated by TCRdb to the early 2020s). The library was built by means of the immunoSEQ multiplex PCR assay. Sourced from immuneACCESS, this table was stored by TCRdb with only in-frame sequences that have V and J called. A share of the clones is absent; for the studies checked, an unresolved V gene accounts for under half, and the remainder has no known explanation. Across this sample there are about 280,000 clones, with about 85% seen only once. The ten largest clones take up less than 15% of the sample. The sequenced sample was peripheral blood. The receptors were gathered from a human donor in a cohort sampled during active COVID-19.

The genes are TRBV10-3 and TRBJ2-7; 10 bases align to TRBD1. The CDR3 has 12 residues. Germline assignment: CDR1 ENHRY and CDR2 SYGVKD. V lost 4 bases and J lost 7; bases outside the gene matches: 1. In nucleotides, the CDR3 is TGTGCCATCAGTGGGGGACAGGGGGAGCAGTACTTC. It specifies CAISGGQGEQYF.

This clone has just one count. The chain carries TRBV11-2 and TRBJ2-1, with TRBD2 as a possible D gene (5 bases). CDR3 length: 17 amino acids. V shed 4 bases and J shed 6 bases, with 22 bases lying between them. CDR1 and CDR2 (germline): SGHAT, FQNNGV. The CDR3 DNA is TGTGCCAGCAGCTCGCGGACTGGACGGTTATTGGGCAATGAGCAGTTCTTC. This translates into CASSSRTGRLLGNEQFF.

The rearrangement links TRBV2 to TRBJ2-1; 9 bases are a match to TRBD1. Germline V CDR1 and CDR2: SNHLY, FYNNEI. The CDR3 extends over 13 amino acids. Germline trimming cut 7 bases from V and 9 bases from J; bases unmatched to any gene: 7. The CDR3 region is CASNNGQGSEQFF. The CDR3 DNA reads TGTGCCAGCAATAACGGACAGGGGAGTGAGCAGTTCTTC.

The chain uses TRBV18 and TRBJ2-1, with D possibly being TRBD2 (7 bases). CDR3 length: 15 residues. V was trimmed by 5 bases and J by 5 bases, leaving 16 bases between them. Germline V gene data show CDR1 as KGHSH and CDR2 as LQKENI. The CDR3 DNA reads TGTGCCAGCTCATCTGCGGGGGCCGCAAACAATGAGCAGTTCTTC. As protein: CASSSAGAANNEQFF.

The rearrangement uses TRBV29-1 and TRBJ2-1, with 15 bases aligning to TRBD2. V lost 6 bases to trimming and J lost 6 bases; unmatched junction nucleotides: 9. The CDR3 totals 16 residues. Per the germline V gene, CDR1 is SQVTM and CDR2 is ANQGSEA. Here the CDR3 reads CSVGQGLAGGGNEQFF. The CDR3 nucleotides are TGCAGCGTCGGCCAGGGACTAGCGGGAGGAGGCAATGAGCAGTTCTTC.

CDR3 sequence reads: CASSQDETTYEQYF. The CDR3 DNA sequence: TGCGCCAGCAGCCAAGATGAGACAACCTACGAGCAGTACTTC. The gene calls are TRBV4-3 and TRBJ2-7; D remains ambiguous. The V gene's germline CDR1 is LGHNA and CDR2 YSLEER. The CDR3 runs to 14 residues. V dropped 0 bases and J dropped 2 bases, with 8 bases sitting between them.

The chain couples TRBV18 to TRBJ2-7, with 9 bases that match TRBD1. V lost 0 bases to trimming and J lost 6 bases; unmatched junction nucleotides: 6. This CDR3 spans 15 amino acids. Germline CDR1 is KGHSH and CDR2 is LQKENI. The CDR3 nucleotides are TGTGCCAGCTCACCACCGGGACAGGGCTTGGGCGAGCAGTACTTC. Amino acid sequence: CASSPPGQGLGEQYF.

The CDR3 spells CASSIGPGLQETQYF. The CDR3 bases are TGTGCCAGTAGTATAGGCCCTGGCCTCCAAGAGACCCAGTACTTC. The J gene is TRBJ2-5, the V gene TRBV19; D unresolved. The germline V gene encodes CDR1 LNHDA and CDR2 SQIVND (reference sequence). The CDR3 consists of 15 residues. Trimming stripped 1 base from V and 1 base from J, with 10 bases between.

This chain uses TRBV5-5 with TRBJ1-1; 7 bases are a match to TRBD1. Germline CDR1 and CDR2: SGHKS and YYEKEE (reference sequence). The CDR3 totals 14 residues. V shed 3 bases, J shed 0 bases, and the junction held 2 bases outside the gene matches. CDR3 sequence (DNA): TGTGCCAGCAGCTGGGACAGATTGAACACTGAAGCTTTCTTT. It codes for CASSWDRLNTEAFF.

The V call is TRBV19, the J call TRBJ2-7; TRBD2 aligns across 7 bases. CDR3 length: 15 amino acids. V lost 5 bases, J lost 5 bases, and 12 bases stayed unmatched. Per germline, CDR1 LNHDA and CDR2 SQIVND (reference sequence). The CDR3 DNA follows: TGTGCCAGTAGTCCCTTCGGGGGGACCCCGGACGAGCAGTACTTC. The encoded protein is CASSPFGGTPDEQYF.

The rearrangement uses TRBV6-5 and TRBJ1-3, with a weak D call TRBD1 (5 bases). The CDR3 spans 15 residues. Germline V gives CDR1 MNHEY, CDR2 SVGAGI. V was pared by 2 bases and J by 0 bases, with 8 bases between. The CDR3 loop reads CASSYRQSSGNTIYF. CDR3 in DNA: TGTGCCAGCAGTTACCGACAGTCCTCTGGAAACACCATATATTTT.

V and J are TRBV18 and TRBJ1-2; D is uncertain. V lost 4 bases, J lost 3 bases, and 9 bases lay in between. The V gene's germline CDR1 is KGHSH and CDR2 LQKENI. The CDR3 is 13 amino acids. The DNA for the CDR3 is TGTGCCAGCTCACTAGGAGAAGACTATGGCTACACCTTC. Its translation is CASSLGEDYGYTF.